This T cell receptor (beta chain) was sequenced for a study of T cell responses to AZD1222 COVID-19 vaccine. Assay used: immunoSEQ multiplex PCR; TCRdb lists only in-frame clones, some missing. The sample lists fewer than 110,000 clones, over 75% seen once, with 20% to 25% in the top ten. With regard to this clone: Its cognate antigen is unknown.

V gave up 4 bases and J gave up 6 bases, with 7 bases separating them. The CDR3 spans 11 residues. Germline V gives CDR1 SGHTA, CDR2 FQGNSA. Study conclusions and caveats: Baseline seropositivity characterized only six AZD1222 recipients.

The chain joins TRBV7-2 to TRBJ2-7; D not resolved. The specimen comprised peripheral blood, sampled on day 0 of AZD1222 vaccination. The clonotype originates from an adult in good health. CDR3 amino acids: CASSSWAEQYF. For the CDR3, the DNA is TGTGCCAGCAGCTCATGGGCCGAGCAGTACTTC.